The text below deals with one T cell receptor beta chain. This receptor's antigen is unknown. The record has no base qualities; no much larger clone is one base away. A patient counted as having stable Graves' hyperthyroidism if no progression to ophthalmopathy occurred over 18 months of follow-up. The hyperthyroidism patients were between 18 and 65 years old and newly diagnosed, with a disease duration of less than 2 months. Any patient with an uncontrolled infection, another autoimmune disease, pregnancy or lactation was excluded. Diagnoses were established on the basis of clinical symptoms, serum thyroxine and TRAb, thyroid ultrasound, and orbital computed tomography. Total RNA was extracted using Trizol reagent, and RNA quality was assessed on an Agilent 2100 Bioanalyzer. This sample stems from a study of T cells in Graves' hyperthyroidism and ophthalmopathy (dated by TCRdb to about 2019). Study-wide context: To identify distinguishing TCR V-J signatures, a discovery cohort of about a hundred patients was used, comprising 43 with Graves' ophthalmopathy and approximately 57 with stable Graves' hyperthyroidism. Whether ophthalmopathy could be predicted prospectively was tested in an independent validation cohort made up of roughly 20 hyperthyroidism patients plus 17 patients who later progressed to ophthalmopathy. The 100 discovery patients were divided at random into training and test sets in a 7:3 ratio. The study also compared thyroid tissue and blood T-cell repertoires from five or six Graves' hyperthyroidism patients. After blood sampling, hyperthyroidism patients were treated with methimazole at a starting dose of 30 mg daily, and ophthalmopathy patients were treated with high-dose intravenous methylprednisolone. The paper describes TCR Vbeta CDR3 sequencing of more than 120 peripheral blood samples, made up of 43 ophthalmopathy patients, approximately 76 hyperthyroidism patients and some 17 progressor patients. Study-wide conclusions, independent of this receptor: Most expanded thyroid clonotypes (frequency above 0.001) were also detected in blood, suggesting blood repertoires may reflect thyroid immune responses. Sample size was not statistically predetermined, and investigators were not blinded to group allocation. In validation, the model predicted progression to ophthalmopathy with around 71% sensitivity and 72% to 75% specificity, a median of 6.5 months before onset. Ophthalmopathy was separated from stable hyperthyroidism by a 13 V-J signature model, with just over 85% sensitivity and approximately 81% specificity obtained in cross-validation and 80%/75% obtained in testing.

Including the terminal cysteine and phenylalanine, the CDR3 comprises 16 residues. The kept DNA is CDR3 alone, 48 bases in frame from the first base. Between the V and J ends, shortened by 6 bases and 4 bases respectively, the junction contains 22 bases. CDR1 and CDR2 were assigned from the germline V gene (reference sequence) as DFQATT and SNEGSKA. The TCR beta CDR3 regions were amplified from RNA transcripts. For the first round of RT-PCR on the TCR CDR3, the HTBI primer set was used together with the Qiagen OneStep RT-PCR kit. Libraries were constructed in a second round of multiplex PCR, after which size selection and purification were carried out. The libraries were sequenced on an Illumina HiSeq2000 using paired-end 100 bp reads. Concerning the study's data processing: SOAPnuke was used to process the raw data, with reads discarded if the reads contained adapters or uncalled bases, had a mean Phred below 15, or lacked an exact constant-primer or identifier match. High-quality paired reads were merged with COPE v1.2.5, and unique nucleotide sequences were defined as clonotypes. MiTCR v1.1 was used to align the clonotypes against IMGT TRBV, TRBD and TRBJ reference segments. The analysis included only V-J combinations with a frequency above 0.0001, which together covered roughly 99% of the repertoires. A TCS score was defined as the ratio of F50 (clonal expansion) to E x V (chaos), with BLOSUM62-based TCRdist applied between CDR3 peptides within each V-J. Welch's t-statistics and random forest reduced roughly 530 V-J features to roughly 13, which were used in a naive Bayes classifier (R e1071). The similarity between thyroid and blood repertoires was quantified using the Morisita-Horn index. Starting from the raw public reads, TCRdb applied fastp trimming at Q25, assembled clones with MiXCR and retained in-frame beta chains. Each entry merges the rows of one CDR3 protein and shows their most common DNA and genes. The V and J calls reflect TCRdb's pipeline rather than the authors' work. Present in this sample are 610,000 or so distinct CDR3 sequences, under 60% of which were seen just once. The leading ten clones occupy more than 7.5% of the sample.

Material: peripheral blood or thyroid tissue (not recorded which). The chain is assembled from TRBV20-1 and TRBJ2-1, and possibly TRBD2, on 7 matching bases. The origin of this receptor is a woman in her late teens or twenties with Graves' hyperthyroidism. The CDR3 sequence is CSAPFLGRGAYNEQFF. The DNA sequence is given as TGCAGTGCCCCCTTTTTGGGTCGGGGGGCATACAATGAGCAGTTCTTC.